Reported below is one T cell receptor (beta chain). The sample originates from a study of tumor-infiltrating lymphocytes in oesophageal squamous cell carcinoma. Trimming took 6 bases from V and 2 from J, leaving 11 bases between them. In germline, CDR1 is SGHRS, CDR2 YFSETQ. The CDR3 length is 13 residues. TCRdb processed the PCR reads anew with MiXCR; each CDR3 protein has one entry. The data hold around 21,000 distinct CDR3 sequences, with roughly 41% observed a single time. V usage is TRBV5-1 and J usage is TRBJ2-5; D remains ambiguous. Sequenced material: normal esophageal tissue next to the tumor. The receptor's source is a male donor with esophageal squamous cell carcinoma. CDR3 amino acids: CASKTSGQETQYF. The CDR3 coding sequence is TGCGCCAGCAAGACATCGGGTCAAGAGACCCAGTACTTC.